The 32 T cell receptor beta chains below were found in one sample sequenced in a study of T-cell memory formation after mild COVID-19. MiXCR, applied by TCRdb to the 5' RACE reads, yields one record per CDR3 protein. The sample yields hundreds of thousands of distinct CDR3 sequences, roughly 20% seen once. Sequencing used PBMCs or a T cell subset sorted from them (not recorded which). The receptors derive from an adult woman who had mild COVID-19 (a few samples of this study predate the infection). Cell type and time point are not known.

A note on this clonotype: This may be a read error: a much more frequent sequence differs by one nucleotide. The V gene is TRBV7-9, the J gene TRBJ2-1; TRBD1 is a possible D gene (5 bases). The germline V gene has CDR1 SEHNR and CDR2 FQNEAQ (reference sequence). The CDR3 consists of 13 residues. With 1 base removed from V and 8 bases from J, the gap between germline ends came to 9 bases. The CDR3 bases are TGTGCCAGCAGCTTAGGGGGCGGCCATGAGCAGTTCTTC. It is translated as CASSLGGGHEQFF.

This clonotype was seen a few times. The chain uses TRBV3-1 and TRBJ1-1; D is unresolved. CDR3 size: 14 residues. Germline V CDR1 and CDR2: LGHDT, YNNKEL (reference sequence). V shed 4 bases and J shed 4 bases, with 13 bases lying between them. CDR3 in amino acids: CASSPLQRPTEAFF. DNA of the CDR3: TGTGCCAGCAGCCCGTTACAGAGGCCCACTGAAGCTTTCTTT.

J is TRBJ2-5 and V is TRBV15; 8 nucleotides agree with TRBD1. Germline V lookup: CDR1 LNHNV, CDR2 YYDKDF (reference sequence). The CDR3 totals 16 residues. The trim removed 4 bases at V and 5 bases at J, leaving 12 bases unmatched. The chain's CDR3 is CATSKEGRGRVETQYF. The CDR3 DNA is TGTGCCACCAGCAAAGAGGGCAGGGGGCGCGTGGAGACCCAGTACTTC.

The V and J genes are TRBV18 and TRBJ2-3; no reliable D call. V was clipped by 2 bases and J by 2 bases, with 5 bases between them. Germline-derived CDR1 and CDR2 are KGHSH and LQKENI. The CDR3 length is 13 residues. The CDR3 loop reads CASSPEFTDTQYF. The CDR3 DNA sequence: TGTGCCAGCTCACCAGAGTTCACAGATACGCAGTATTTT.

The V call is TRBV7-8, the J call TRBJ2-2; possibly TRBD1 or TRBD2 for D (5 bases each). The germline V gene encodes CDR1 SGHVS and CDR2 FQNEAQ. CDR3 length equals 24 residues. V lost 2 bases to trimming and J lost 0 bases, with 34 bases between them. The CDR3 protein is CASSLPSATPGNLKGHTNTGELFF. The CDR3 region has the DNA TGTGCCAGCAGCTTACCCTCGGCGACCCCGGGGAATCTGAAGGGGCACACGAACACCGGGGAGCTGTTTTTT.

This clonotype was found many times. V usage is TRBV20-1 and J usage is TRBJ2-1; the D is unclear. Deletions cut 1 base from V and 9 bases from J, with 7 bases between. This CDR3 contains 11 residues. In germline, CDR1 is DFQATT, CDR2 SNEGSKA (reference sequence). CDR3 sequence: CSARAGGEQFF. CDR3 DNA sequence: TGCAGTGCTAGAGCTGGTGGTGAGCAGTTCTTC.

This clonotype was found many times. The chain is built from TRBV4-3 and TRBJ2-1; weak D call: TRBD2 (6 bases). CDR1 is LGHNA and CDR2 is YSLEER in the germline V gene. The CDR3 length is 18 residues. V shed 0 bases and J shed 6 bases, with 21 bases lying between them. In DNA form, the CDR3 reads TGCGCCAGCAGCCAAGATCTTAGTTGGGAGGTGGGGCCCAATGAGCAGTTCTTC. It encodes CASSQDLSWEVGPNEQFF.

Only a few counts were recorded for this clonotype. J is TRBJ2-3 and V is TRBV7-9; D call uncertain. Per the germline V gene, CDR1 is SEHNR and CDR2 is FQNEAQ (reference sequence). This CDR3 comprises 14 residues. Trimming shortened V by 8 bases and J by 1 base, and 13 bases separated the two germline ends. CDR3 region: CASLPVGGTDTQYF. DNA for the CDR3: TGTGCCAGCCTTCCGGTCGGCGGCACAGATACGCAGTATTTT.

The chain links TRBV2 to TRBJ2-7; TRBD1 aligns across 10 bases. V shed 7 bases, J shed 3 bases, and the junction held 9 bases outside the gene matches. The V gene's germline CDR1 is SNHLY and CDR2 FYNNEI. The CDR3 length is 15 residues. The CDR3 here is CASTLRDRGLYEQYF. CDR3 nucleotides: TGTGCCAGCACCCTCCGAGACAGGGGGCTCTACGAGCAGTACTTC.

This clonotype came up a few times. The chain has TRBV5-1 and TRBJ1-6; TRBD1 is a possible D gene (5 bases). The CDR3 is 16 amino acids. Trimming took 2 bases from V and 5 from J, leaving 14 bases between them. Germline V gene data show CDR1 as SGHRS and CDR2 as YFSETQ. The CDR3 DNA follows: TGCGCCAGCAGCTTCTGGGGACGGGAGAATAATTCACCCCTCCACTTT. Translation gives CASSFWGRENNSPLHF.

In its sample, this clonotype was seen a few times. The chain carries TRBV24-1 and TRBJ2-2, with a tentative D call TRBD1 (5 bases). V lost 4 bases to trimming and J lost 8 bases, with 16 bases between them. This CDR3 region has 15 residues. Germline CDR1 and CDR2: KGHDR and SFDVKD. CDR3 residues: CATSDPQGAVGELFF. CDR3 nucleotide sequence: TGTGCCACCAGTGACCCTCAGGGTGCGGTAGGGGAGCTGTTTTTT.

The genes are TRBV6-1 and TRBJ2-3; D possibly uses TRBD1 or TRBD2 (5 bases each). This CDR3 contains 16 residues. Trimming took off 6 bases at V and 4 bases at J, with 20 bases between the two ends. Per the germline V gene, CDR1 is MNHNS and CDR2 is SASEGT. CDR3 residues: CASSPHSSRGADTQYF. As DNA, the CDR3 is TGTGCCAGCAGCCCACACTCCTCTCGAGGGGCAGATACGCAGTATTTT.

This sequence joins TRBV7-3 and TRBJ2-3; D is uncertain. Germline CDR1 reads SGHTA; CDR2 reads FQGTGA. The CDR3 runs to 16 residues. The V gene lost 5 bases and the J gene lost 3 bases, with 18 bases spanning the gap. The CDR3 region is CASSLVPSTPTDTQYF. CDR3 nucleotide sequence: TGTGCCAGCAGCCTAGTCCCCTCCACCCCGACAGATACGCAGTATTTT.

This clonotype has only a few counts. The chain joins TRBV27 to TRBJ2-3; 7 bases are a match to TRBD2. Germline-derived CDR1 and CDR2 are MNHEY and SMNVEV (reference sequence). V was pared by 7 bases and J by 3 bases, with 10 bases of the junction left unmatched. This CDR3 region has 15 residues. The CDR3 region is CASTRAAGATDTQYF. The CDR3 nucleotides are TGTGCCAGCACCCGGGCCGCGGGAGCAACAGATACGCAGTATTTT.

J is TRBJ2-3 and V is TRBV11-2, with D perhaps TRBD2 (5 bases). There are 12 residues in the CDR3. The germline CDR1 and CDR2 sequences are SGHAT and FQNNGV. Deletions cut 5 bases from V and 6 bases from J, with 9 bases between. The CDR3 sequence: CASSLGMDTQYF. In DNA form, the CDR3 reads TGTGCCAGCAGCCTCGGGATGGATACGCAGTATTTT. The whole variable domain, remainder taken from reference TRBV11-2 and TRBJ2-3, is EAGVAQSPRYKIIEKRQSVAFWCNPISGHATLYWYQQILGQGPKLLIQFQNNGVVDDSQLPKDRFSAERLKGVDSTLKIQPAKLEDSAVYLCASSLGMDTQYFGPGTRLTVL.

This clonotype was seen only a few times. The rearrangement links TRBV5-1 to TRBJ2-1; the D is unclear. The V gene's germline CDR1 is SGHRS and CDR2 YFSETQ. The V end lost 0 bases, the J end lost 3 bases, and 10 bases lay between the germline ends. The CDR3 sequence is 15 residues long. The CDR3 protein is CASSLGSPVYNEQFF. The CDR3 DNA follows: TGCGCCAGCAGCTTGGGGTCCCCTGTCTACAATGAGCAGTTCTTC.

This clonotype was observed a few times. J is TRBJ2-3 and V is TRBV6-1; 7 bases match TRBD2. CDR1 MNHNS and CDR2 SASEGT come from the germline V gene. V gave up 4 bases and J gave up 1 base; unmatched junction bases: 2. The CDR3 contains 14 residues. The CDR3 loop reads CASSGLAGTDTQYF. In nucleotides, the CDR3 is TGTGCCAGCAGTGGGCTAGCGGGCACAGATACGCAGTATTTT.

The chain couples TRBV10-3 to TRBJ2-5; D is ambiguous. This CDR3 contains 12 residues. Germline V gene sequence: CDR1 ENHRY, CDR2 SYGVKD. The V end lost 6 bases, the J end lost 5 bases, and 10 bases lay between the germline ends. The CDR3 coding sequence is TGTGCCATCAGCCCGGTGGGGGAGACCCAGTACTTC. Protein: CAISPVGETQYF.

This chain connects TRBV15 to TRBJ1-1; D is unclear. V shed 4 bases and J shed 0 bases, with 12 bases lying between them. The CDR3 is made up of 15 amino acids. Germline loops: CDR1 LNHNV, CDR2 YYDKDF (reference sequence). CDR3 residues: CATSTLRGMNTEAFF. DNA of the CDR3: TGTGCCACCAGCACCCTACGAGGGATGAACACTGAAGCTTTCTTT.

This CDR3 is CSARFGRSGNTIYF. CDR3 in DNA: TGCAGTGCTAGGTTCGGCAGGTCTGGAAACACCATATATTTT. The chain is built from TRBV20-1 and TRBJ1-3; D unclear. Trimming removed 3 bases from V and 1 base from J, with 10 bases in between. The CDR3 runs to 14 residues. The germline V gene encodes CDR1 DFQATT and CDR2 SNEGSKA (reference sequence).

This clonotype was seen more than once but under ten times. The rearrangement uses TRBV9 and TRBJ2-1; D may correspond to TRBD1 or TRBD2 (5 bases each). V was clipped by 0 bases and J by 5 bases, with 12 bases between them. Germline-derived CDR1 and CDR2 are SGDLS and YYNGEE. The length of the CDR3 is 15 residues. CDR3 loop: CASSVAGGRNNEQFF. The CDR3 DNA reads as TGTGCCAGCAGCGTAGCTGGGGGACGTAACAATGAGCAGTTCTTC. Full variable domain (remainder filled in from reference TRBV9 and TRBJ2-1): DSGVTQTPKHLITATGQRVTLRCSPRSGDLSVYWYQQSLDQGLQFLIQYYNGEERAKGNILERFSAQQFPDLHSELNLSSLELGDSALYFCASSVAGGRNNEQFFGPGTRLTVL.

The chain is built from TRBV12-3 or TRBV12-4 and TRBJ2-7, with a weak D call TRBD1 (6 bases). The CDR3 extends over 12 amino acids. V lost 3 bases and J 4 bases, leaving 7 bases between the germline ends. The CDR3 bases are TGTGCCAGCAGTTTCACAGGGTACGAGCAGTACTTC. This codes for CASSFTGYEQYF.

The V call is TRBV19, the J call TRBJ1-1; D is possibly TRBD1 (5 bases). CDR3 size: 15 residues. The V and J ends lost 7 bases and 0 bases respectively, with 15 bases between them. Looked up from germline, CDR1 is LNHDA and CDR2 is SQIVND (reference sequence). CDR3 sequence: CASMGDEVMNTEAFF. CDR3 bases: TGTGCCAGTATGGGGGATGAGGTAATGAACACTGAAGCTTTCTTT.

The chain couples TRBV10-3 to TRBJ2-3; 8 nucleotides align to TRBD1. This CDR3 is 13 amino acids long. CDR1 and CDR2 (germline): ENHRY, SYGVKD. J lost 6 bases, V lost 4 bases, and 3 bases had no gene match. This CDR3 is CAISADRGDTQYF. The DNA of the CDR3 is TGTGCCATCAGTGCCGACAGGGGTGATACGCAGTATTTT.

V gene TRBV5-1 combines with J gene TRBJ2-2; D is unclear. V lost 4 bases, J lost 4 bases, and 5 bases lay in between. The CDR3 has 12 amino acids. Germline CDR1 and CDR2: SGHRS and YFSETQ. The CDR3 region has the DNA TGCGCCAGCAGCGCAGGCACCGGGGAGCTGTTTTTT. Amino acids: CASSAGTGELFF.

V is TRBV20-1 and J is TRBJ2-1; no clear D gene. There are 14 residues in the CDR3. Per the germline V gene, CDR1 is DFQATT and CDR2 is SNEGSKA (reference sequence). V was shortened by 3 bases and J by 4 bases, with 13 bases between the two germline ends. The CDR3 DNA reads as TGCAGTGCTAGCAGGAGTTTAACGTACAATGAGCAGTTCTTC. Its translation is CSASRSLTYNEQFF.

This clonotype was seen more than once but under ten times. The chain joins TRBV7-9 to TRBJ1-6, with 10 bases identical to TRBD1. CDR3 size: 15 residues. Trimming at V came to 3 bases and at J to 7 bases, leaving 3 bases not matched to a gene. Germline CDR1 SEHNR, CDR2 FQNEAQ (reference sequence). The CDR3 sequence is CASSLGDRGNSPLHF. CDR3 DNA: TGTGCCAGCAGCTTGGGGGACAGGGGAAATTCACCCCTCCACTTT.

The chain joins TRBV7-2 to TRBJ2-1; weak D call: TRBD2 (6 bases). The CDR3 consists of 16 residues. Germline CDR1 is SGHTA and CDR2 is FQGNSA. Trimming shortened V by 2 bases and J by 1 base, and 12 bases separated the two germline ends. The CDR3 is CASSLISGVSYNEQFF. CDR3 DNA sequence: TGTGCCAGCAGCTTAATTTCGGGAGTTTCCTACAATGAGCAGTTCTTC.

This clonotype was seen only a few times. The V call is TRBV6-5, the J call TRBJ1-1; no clear D gene. This CDR3 is built from 15 residues. Looked up from germline, CDR1 is MNHEY and CDR2 is SVGAGI. Deletions cut 0 bases from V and 1 base from J, with 9 bases between. Here the CDR3 DNA reads TGTGCCAGCAGTTACTCGGAGACCGGGAACACTGAAGCTTTCTTT. Its translation: CASSYSETGNTEAFF.

This clonotype was picked up a small number of times. The CDR3 nucleotides are TGTGCCAGCTCACCAGGATCAACCTACGAGCAGTACTTC. It yields the protein CASSPGSTYEQYF. The V gene is TRBV3-1, the J gene TRBJ2-7; D not certain. CDR1 LGHDT and CDR2 YNNKEL come from the germline V gene (reference sequence). The CDR3 contains 13 residues. Trimming removed 8 bases from V and 2 bases from J, with 13 bases in between.

The gene calls are TRBV3-1 and TRBJ1-2; D ambiguous. Germline V gene lookup returns CDR1 LGHDT and CDR2 YNNKEL (reference sequence). The CDR3 is made up of 14 amino acids. V lost 4 bases to trimming and J lost 4 bases, with 13 bases between them. In nucleotides, the CDR3 is TGTGCCAGCAGCCCGCCGGCAACCAGCTATGGCTACACCTTC. Translated, it gives CASSPPATSYGYTF.

The chain carries TRBV11-3 and TRBJ2-3, with TRBD2 matching 7 bases. V was clipped by 11 bases and J by 1 base; unmatched bases: 12. The CDR3 is made up of 15 amino acids. Germline CDR1 reads SGHNT; CDR2 reads YENEEA. The CDR3 loop reads CASRRASGRTDTQYF. In DNA, the CDR3 is TGTGCCTCGAGGCGGGCTAGCGGCCGCACAGATACGCAGTATTTT. Drawing the rest from reference TRBV11-3 and TRBJ2-3, the complete variable domain is EAGVVQSPRYKIIEKKQPVAFWCNPISGHNTLYWYLQNLGQGPELLIRYENEEAVDDSQLPKDRFSAERLKGVDSTLKIQPAELGDSAVYLCASRRASGRTDTQYFGPGTRLTVL.